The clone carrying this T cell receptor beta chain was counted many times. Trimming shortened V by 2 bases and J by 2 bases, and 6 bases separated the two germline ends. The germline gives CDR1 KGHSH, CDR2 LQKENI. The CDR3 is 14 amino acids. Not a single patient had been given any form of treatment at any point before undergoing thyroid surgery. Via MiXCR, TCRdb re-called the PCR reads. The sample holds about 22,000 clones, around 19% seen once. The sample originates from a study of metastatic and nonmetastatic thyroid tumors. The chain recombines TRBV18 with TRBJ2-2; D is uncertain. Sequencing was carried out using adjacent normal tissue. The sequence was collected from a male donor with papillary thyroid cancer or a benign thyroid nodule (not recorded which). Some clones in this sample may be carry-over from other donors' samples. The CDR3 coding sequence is TGTGCCAGCTCACCATCTTTAAACACCGGGGAGCTGTTTTTT. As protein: CASSPSLNTGELFF.